The 26 T cell receptor beta chains presented below share a single source sample, sequenced in a study of T cells after posttransplantation cyclophosphamide. Treatment was busulfan-fludarabine conditioning, a marrow graft, and cyclophosphamide on days +3 and +4. Profiled with immunoSEQ multiplex PCR; TCRdb holds only in-frame clones, not every one. This sample comprises just under 7,500 clones, none seen once only. Specimen: PBMCs, collected after allogeneic stem cell transplant with posttransplant cyclophosphamide. These TCRs come from a male patient between 45 and 59 years old who received an allogeneic stem cell transplant from an unrelated donor, was CMV-positive, and had acute GVHD only. The graft donor may account for some of the T cells.

There are a few counts of this clone. The chain employs TRBV7-3 and TRBJ2-1; 13 bases agree with TRBD2. Germline V gene sequence: CDR1 SGHTA, CDR2 FQGTGA. Trimming cost V 4 bases and J 8 bases; bases outside gene matches: 5. The CDR3 runs 15 residues. CDR3 sequence: CASSSGLAGTHEQFF. For the CDR3, the DNA is TGTGCCAGCAGCTCGGGACTAGCGGGAACGCATGAGCAGTTCTTC. The variable domain in full, with the rest retrieved from reference TRBV7-3 and TRBJ2-1, is GAGVSQTPSNKVTEKGKYVELRCDPISGHTALYWYRQSLGQGPEFLIYFQGTGAADDSGLPNDRFFAVRPEGSVSTLKIQRTERGDSAVYLCASSSGLAGTHEQFFGPGTRLTVL.

The V gene is TRBV11-3, the J gene TRBJ2-7, with D perhaps TRBD2 (6 bases). CDR3 size: 12 residues. Between the trimmed V and J ends, which lost 5 bases and 6 bases, there was a span of 11 bases. The germline CDR1 and CDR2 sequences are SGHNT and YENEEA. The CDR3 DNA is TGTGCCAGCAGCAAGGCGGGATCCGAGCAGTACTTC. Amino acid sequence: CASSKAGSEQYF.

In the case of this clone: This sample includes further DNA sequences coding for the same CDR3. The chain uses TRBV9 and TRBJ2-3, with 7 bases aligning to TRBD1. This CDR3 comprises 15 residues. Germline V gives CDR1 SGDLS, CDR2 YYNGEE. After removal of 3 bases from V and 1 base from J, the junction contained 5 bases not matched to a gene. For the CDR3, the DNA is TGTGCCAGCAGCGCCTCCGGGACAGGCACAGATACGCAGTATTTT. Its translation is CASSASGTGTDTQYF.

This clone was detected only a few times. V gene TRBV15 combines with J gene TRBJ1-5; 8 nucleotides agree with TRBD1. V shed 1 base, J shed 4 bases, and the junction held 9 bases outside the gene matches. The CDR3 is made up of 17 amino acids. Germline V lookup: CDR1 LNHNV, CDR2 YYDKDF (reference sequence). The chain's CDR3 is CATSRAYDRGGNQPQHF. The CDR3, as DNA: TGTGCCACCAGCAGAGCTTATGACAGGGGCGGGAATCAGCCCCAGCATTTT.

Many counts were recorded for this clone. The J gene is TRBJ2-1, the V gene TRBV5-1; no reliable D call. The V end lost 3 bases, the J end lost 1 base, and 5 bases lay between the germline ends. The CDR3 extends over 13 amino acids. Per germline, CDR1 SGHRS and CDR2 YFSETQ. This CDR3 is CASSSNSYNEQFF. As DNA, the CDR3 is TGCGCCAGCAGCTCAAATTCCTACAATGAGCAGTTCTTC.

This clone was seen ten or more times. The chain employs TRBV19 and TRBJ1-2, with 7 bases that match TRBD1. The CDR3 runs 16 residues. After removal of 0 bases from V and 5 bases from J, the junction contained 9 bases not matched to a gene. Looked up from germline, CDR1 is LNHDA and CDR2 is SQIVND (reference sequence). DNA of the CDR3: TGTGCCAGTAGTATAGAACCGGGACAGACAGTTTATGGCTACACCTTC. Its protein is CASSIEPGQTVYGYTF. The full variable domain, in which reference TRBV19 and TRBJ1-2 provide the parts outside the CDR3, is DGGITQSPKYLFRKEGQNVTLSCEQNLNHDAMYWYRQDPGQGLRLIYYSQIVNDFQKGDIAEGYSVSREKKESFPLTVTSAQKNPTAFYLCASSIEPGQTVYGYTFGSGTRLTVV.

In its sample, this clone was seen many times. The chain has TRBV5-1 and TRBJ2-2; TRBD2 aligns across 8 bases. Per germline, CDR1 SGHRS and CDR2 YFSETQ. With 7 bases clipped from V and 7 bases from J, the junction kept 21 bases outside the gene matches. This CDR3 contains 18 residues. CDR3 loop: CASLPQLYREGRFGELFF. As DNA, the CDR3 is TGCGCCAGCCTTCCCCAACTCTACCGGGAGGGCCGTTTCGGGGAGCTGTTTTTT.

This clone showed up many times. The gene calls are TRBV6-5 and TRBJ2-2; tentatively, D is TRBD1 (6 bases). The CDR3 is made up of 14 amino acids. Trimming removed 2 bases from V and 5 bases from J, with 9 bases in between. Per germline, CDR1 MNHEY and CDR2 SVGAGI. CDR3 nucleotides: TGTGCCAGCAGTTACCTTGACAGGACCGGGGAGCTGTTTTTT. Translated: CASSYLDRTGELFF.

The chain is built from TRBV7-2 and TRBJ2-1, with TRBD2 matching over 8 bases. The CDR3 sequence is 17 residues long. CDR1 SGHTA and CDR2 FQGNSA come from the germline V gene. V shed 3 bases and J 7 bases; nucleotides not matched to a gene: 14. The CDR3: CASSFGLREGRRNEQFF. CDR3 bases: TGTGCCAGCAGCTTTGGCCTTCGGGAGGGCCGGCGGAATGAGCAGTTCTTC.

Worth noting for this clone: Distinct nucleotide sequences in the sample also encode this CDR3. V usage is TRBV7-9 and J usage is TRBJ2-3; D unclear. The CDR3 has 12 amino acids. CDR1 SEHNR and CDR2 FQNEAQ come from the germline V gene (reference sequence). V lost 5 bases, J lost 2 bases, and 5 bases lay in between. The CDR3 bases are TGTGCCAGCAGCCCTAACACAGATACGCAGTATTTT. It encodes CASSPNTDTQYF.

The J gene is TRBJ2-5, the V gene TRBV5-1; D is perhaps TRBD1 (6 bases). V lost 0 bases to trimming and J lost 4 bases, with 13 bases between them. The germline gives CDR1 SGHRS, CDR2 YFSETQ. The CDR3 extends over 15 amino acids. In DNA form, the CDR3 reads TGCGCCAGCAGCTTGGCGGTCAGAGGGGGAGAGACCCAGTACTTC. Protein: CASSLAVRGGETQYF.

This sequence joins TRBV27 and TRBJ2-7, with D perhaps TRBD1 (6 bases). The CDR3 contains 12 residues. The germline CDR1 and CDR2 sequences are MNHEY and SMNVEV (reference sequence). Trimming removed 5 bases from V and 4 bases from J, with 9 bases in between. Here the CDR3 reads CASSVTGYEQYF. The CDR3 DNA sequence: TGTGCCAGCAGTGTCACAGGGTACGAGCAGTACTTC.

This clone was picked up many times. V and J are TRBV6-5 and TRBJ2-7; D uncertain. Germline-derived CDR1 and CDR2 are MNHEY and SVGAGI. The length of the CDR3 is 13 residues. Deletions cut 0 bases from V and 5 bases from J, with 8 bases between. For the CDR3, the DNA is TGTGCCAGCAGTTACTCTAGACTGGACGAGCAGTACTTC. Translating it yields CASSYSRLDEQYF.

In its sample, this clone was seen many times. This chain links TRBV18 with TRBJ1-2, with 8 bases matching TRBD1. V lost 8 bases to trimming and J lost 6 bases; unmatched junction nucleotides: 8. CDR3 length equals 13 residues. In germline, CDR1 is KGHSH, CDR2 LQKENI. In nucleotides, the CDR3 is TGTGCCAGCCGAGCGGACAGGGCTGATGGCTACACCTTC. This gives the protein CASRADRADGYTF.

This clone was seen ten or more times. V is TRBV7-9 and J is TRBJ2-7, with D tentatively TRBD1 (6 bases). The CDR3 is 14 residues long. Germline values: CDR1 SEHNR, CDR2 FQNEAQ (reference sequence). V shed 5 bases and J shed 2 bases, with 13 bases lying between them. CDR3 nucleotide sequence: TGTGCCAGCAGCCCAGGGGTTATCCCCTACGAGCAGTACTTC. Translating gives CASSPGVIPYEQYF.

This clone was seen repeatedly, ten times or more. This chain joins TRBV4-1 and TRBJ2-1; 10 nucleotides agree with TRBD1. This CDR3 has 16 amino acids. Per the germline V gene, CDR1 is MGHRA and CDR2 is YSYEKL. The V and J ends lost 1 base and 8 bases, in that order; junction bases with no gene match: 8. The CDR3 loop reads CASSQAWTGGMDEQFF. For the CDR3, the DNA is TGCGCCAGCAGCCAAGCTTGGACAGGGGGTATGGATGAGCAGTTCTTC.

This clone was counted only a few times. Compared with germline, one end of the junction differs, possibly owing to a read error. The J gene is TRBJ2-6, the V gene TRBV2; a weak D match, TRBD1 (5 bases). This CDR3 has 16 residues. CDR1 is SNHLY and CDR2 is FYNNEI in the germline V gene. The CDR3 sequence is CASSDSLGSGADVLTF. The CDR3 region has the DNA TGTGCCAGCAGTGACTCCTTGGGCTCTGGGGCCGACGTCCTGACTTTC. Using reference TRBV2 and TRBJ2-6 for the parts outside the CDR3, the full variable domain is EPEVTQTPSHQVTQMGQEVILRCVPISNHLYFYWYRQILGQKVEFLVSFYNNEISEKSEIFDDQFSVERPDGSNFTLKIRSTKLEDSAMYFCASSDSLGSGADVLTFGAGSRLTVL.

This clone has a handful of counts. The chain recombines TRBV2 with TRBJ1-6; D is possibly TRBD1 (5 bases). This CDR3 is built from 18 residues. Germline lookup yields CDR1 SNHLY and CDR2 FYNNEI. V was cut by 4 bases and J by 9 bases, with 25 bases left in between. CDR3 sequence: CASSVGRVSMFAVSPLHF. The CDR3 DNA follows: TGTGCCAGCAGTGTAGGCAGGGTTTCGATGTTCGCCGTTTCACCCCTCCACTTT.

This clone was observed at least ten times. The V gene is TRBV11-2, the J gene TRBJ1-2, with 7 bases matching TRBD1. Germline CDR1 reads SGHAT; CDR2 reads FQNNGV. The CDR3 is 14 residues long. V gave up 5 bases and J gave up 4 bases; unmatched junction bases: 7. The CDR3 loop reads CASSPPGDSYGYTF. CDR3 in DNA: TGTGCCAGCAGCCCACCCGGGGACAGCTATGGCTACACCTTC.

This clone showed up many times. This sequence joins TRBV19 and TRBJ2-7; 9 bases match TRBD1. Per the germline V gene, CDR1 is LNHDA and CDR2 is SQIVND (reference sequence). The CDR3 totals 17 residues. V lost 4 bases, J lost 3 bases, and 13 bases stayed unmatched. The CDR3 loop reads CASSTGTGRIVNYEQYF. The CDR3 DNA follows: TGTGCCAGTAGTACCGGGACAGGGCGGATCGTTAACTACGAGCAGTACTTC.

The table lists this clone with a few counts. V and J are TRBV2 and TRBJ2-2; D might be TRBD1 (6 bases). There are 16 residues in the CDR3. V dropped 2 bases and J dropped 6 bases, with 16 bases sitting between them. Germline assignment: CDR1 SNHLY and CDR2 FYNNEI. The CDR3 is CASSERRSNRAGELFF. The CDR3 DNA follows: TGTGCCAGCAGTGAACGCCGATCGAACAGGGCCGGGGAGCTGTTTTTT.

This clone has just a few counts. This chain links TRBV30 with TRBJ2-5; 9 bases align to TRBD2. Germline-derived CDR1 and CDR2 are GTSNPN and SVGIG (reference sequence). This CDR3 comprises 14 residues. The V gene end was trimmed by 0 bases and the J gene end by 7 bases; junction bases not matched to a gene: 6. Here the CDR3 DNA reads TGTGCCTGGAGTGTAGGGGGACTAGCCCCGACCCAGTACTTC. Protein: CAWSVGGLAPTQYF.

The sample holds many counts of this clone. The chain has TRBV19 and TRBJ2-4; 10 bases align to TRBD1. The length of the CDR3 is 15 residues. V dropped 5 bases and J dropped 6; count of bases not matched to a gene: 7. Germline loops: CDR1 LNHDA, CDR2 SQIVND (reference sequence). The CDR3 nucleotides read TGTGCCAGTAGTGCCCGGGACAGGGGATTAAACATTCAGTACTTC. It translates to CASSARDRGLNIQYF.

This clone was observed at least ten times. CDR3 DNA sequence: TGTGCCAGCAGCTCCGCCCGGGGGGGGCTCTCCGAGGATACGCAGTATTTT. Encoded protein: CASSSARGGLSEDTQYF. This chain connects TRBV7-9 to TRBJ2-3; 8 nucleotides agree with TRBD2. This CDR3 spans 17 amino acids. CDR1 and CDR2 (germline): SEHNR, FQNEAQ (reference sequence). Unmatched junction bases numbered 15, after V lost 4 bases and J lost 6 bases. The entire variable domain, with the rest obtained from reference TRBV7-9 and TRBJ2-3, is as follows: DTGVSQNPRHKITKRGQNVTFRCDPISEHNRLYWYRQTLGQGPEFLTYFQNEAQLEKSRLLSDRFSAERPKGSFSTLEIQRTEQGDSAMYLCASSSARGGLSEDTQYFGPGTRLTVL.

This clone turned up a few times. The junction departs from germline at one end; a sequencing error may be responsible. The chain couples TRBV7-9 to TRBJ2-7; TRBD1 aligns across 8 bases. The CDR3 runs 15 residues. CDR1 and CDR2 from the germline V gene are SEHNR and FQNEAQ (reference sequence). CDR3 DNA sequence: TGTGCCAGCAGCTTAGCCGGGACAGGCCATAACGAGCAGTACTTT. Its protein product is CASSLAGTGHNEQYF.

Ten or more counts support this clone. The chain joins TRBV6-5 to TRBJ1-1, with 7 positions matching TRBD1. CDR3 length: 13 amino acids. CDR1 and CDR2 (germline): MNHEY, SVGAGI. V was clipped by 5 bases and J by 2 bases; unmatched bases: 2. The CDR3 sequence: CASSRTGNTEAFF. The DNA of the CDR3 is TGTGCCAGCAGTCGGACAGGAAACACTGAAGCTTTCTTT.